One sample yielded the 25 T cell receptor beta chains listed below, sequenced in a study of beta chain features in type 1 diabetes. Expressed TCRB transcripts were sequenced because the isolated RNA had all been reverse transcribed beforehand. The method was immunoSEQ multiplex PCR; TCRdb's version includes in-frame clones alone and lacks a portion of them. The sample lists about 140,000 clones; 6.9% were seen once. The specimen sequenced was central memory CD4+ T cells from blood. These receptors were obtained from a woman aged 25 to 39 in good health.

V and J are TRBV6-5 and TRBJ2-7; tentatively, D is TRBD1 (5 bases). CDR3 length: 12 residues. V was shortened by 7 bases and J by 3 bases, with 10 bases between the two germline ends. Per germline, CDR1 MNHEY and CDR2 SVGAGI. The CDR3 reads CASNAGNYEQYF. DNA of the CDR3: TGTGCCAGCAATGCAGGGAACTACGAGCAGTACTTC.

The CDR3 sequence is CASSPKGQVNYEQYF. The DNA for the CDR3 is TGTGCCAGCTCACCAAAAGGACAGGTAAACTACGAGCAGTACTTC. This chain links TRBV18 with TRBJ2-7; 7 nucleotides agree with TRBD1. The CDR3 loop spans 15 amino acids. CDR1 and CDR2 (germline): KGHSH, LQKENI. J was trimmed by 3 bases and V by 2 bases; bases with no gene match: 7.

The table lists this clone with a few counts. The chain carries TRBV19 and TRBJ2-4, with D possibly being TRBD1 (6 bases). Germline-derived CDR1 and CDR2 are LNHDA and SQIVND (reference sequence). The CDR3 totals 18 residues. Trimming left V 6 bases short and J 7 bases short, with 28 bases between. The DNA for the CDR3 is TGTGCCAGTAGCCCTGAACACAGGATCGACAGGCCGTCGAACATTCAGTACTTC. Amino acids: CASSPEHRIDRPSNIQYF. Complete variable domain (other parts from reference TRBV19 and TRBJ2-4): DGGITQSPKYLFRKEGQNVTLSCEQNLNHDAMYWYRQDPGQGLRLIYYSQIVNDFQKGDIAEGYSVSREKKESFPLTVTSAQKNPTAFYLCASSPEHRIDRPSNIQYFGAGTRLSVL.

This clone was counted many times. The gene calls are TRBV28 and TRBJ2-7, with D possibly matching TRBD2 (5 bases). The CDR3 contains 12 residues. The germline V gene encodes CDR1 MDHEN and CDR2 SYDVKM. Trimming pared 7 bases from V and 7 bases from J, leaving 14 bases between. The CDR3 is CASTSGVREQYF. The CDR3 nucleotides read TGTGCCAGCACCTCCGGGGTGAGGGAGCAGTACTTC.

The V gene is TRBV7-8, the J gene TRBJ1-5, with TRBD1 as a possible D gene (6 bases). The CDR3 is 18 residues long. V lost 4 bases to trimming and J lost 2 bases, with 21 bases between them. Germline V lookup: CDR1 SGHVS, CDR2 FQNEAQ. Here the CDR3 DNA reads TGTGCCAGCAGCTCGACAGGTCGAGCGGAACCTGGCAATCAGCCCCAGCATTTT. Amino acids: CASSSTGRAEPGNQPQHF.

This clone was observed a handful of times. Different DNA sequences within this sample yield the same CDR3. The rearrangement joins TRBV4-3 to TRBJ1-1, with unresolved D. V was trimmed by 2 bases and J by 0 bases, leaving 4 bases between them. The CDR3 spans 13 residues. Germline lookup yields CDR1 LGHNA and CDR2 YSLEER. The DNA of the CDR3 is TGCGCCAGCAGCCAACAGGTGAACACTGAAGCTTTCTTT. It is translated as CASSQQVNTEAFF.

The genes are TRBV11-2 and TRBJ1-4; 10 bases are shared with TRBD1. The CDR3 is made up of 16 amino acids. CDR1 SGHAT and CDR2 FQNNGV come from the germline V gene. The V gene end was trimmed by 5 bases and the J gene end by 0 bases; junction bases not matched to a gene: 3. As DNA, the CDR3 is TGTGCCAGCAGCCGGGGGACAGGGGCAACTAATGAAAAACTGTTTTTT. This gives the protein CASSRGTGATNEKLFF.

V gene TRBV7-2 combines with J gene TRBJ2-6; D is ambiguous. Germline V lookup: CDR1 SGHTA, CDR2 FQGNSA. This CDR3 spans 17 amino acids. V lost 5 bases to trimming and J lost 0 bases, with 14 bases between them. CDR3 in amino acids: CASSPPRRSSGANVLTF. The CDR3 DNA reads as TGTGCCAGCAGCCCGCCTCGGCGGAGCTCTGGGGCCAACGTCCTGACTTTC. The whole variable domain, remainder taken from reference TRBV7-2 and TRBJ2-6, is GAGVSQSPSNKVTEKGKDVELRCDPISGHTALYWYRQSLGQGLEFLIYFQGNSAPDKSGLPSDRFSAERTGGSVSTLTIQRTQQEDSAVYLCASSPPRRSSGANVLTFGAGSRLTVL.

This clone was counted only a few times. Additional DNA sequences in this sample encode the identical CDR3. The chain links TRBV30 to TRBJ1-1, with 7 positions matching TRBD1. The CDR3 consists of 15 residues. Germline V gene data show CDR1 as GTSNPN and CDR2 as SVGIG (reference sequence). Trimming at V came to 1 base and at J to 0 bases, leaving 5 bases not matched to a gene. The CDR3 protein is CAWSGQGDMNTEAFF. The CDR3 nucleotides are TGTGCCTGGAGTGGACAGGGAGATATGAACACTGAAGCTTTCTTT.

This clone has just a few counts. This chain uses TRBV7-3 with TRBJ2-1; D possibly corresponds to TRBD2 (6 bases). From germline, CDR1 is SGHTA and CDR2 FQGTGA. This CDR3 has 14 amino acids. Trimming shortened V by 4 bases and J by 5 bases, and 12 bases separated the two germline ends. CDR3 DNA sequence: TGTGCCAGCAGCTCCCCAGCGGGCAACAATGAGCAGTTCTTC. Amino acid sequence: CASSSPAGNNEQFF.

In this sample, this clone turned up a few times. This chain joins TRBV20-1 and TRBJ1-1; D gene unclear. In germline, CDR1 is DFQATT, CDR2 SNEGSKA (reference sequence). Trimming cost V 3 bases and J 5 bases, with 7 bases left between them. The CDR3 extends over 11 amino acids. CDR3 amino acids: CSARPGTEAFF. DNA of the CDR3: TGCAGTGCTAGGCCGGGGACTGAAGCTTTCTTT.

This clone occurred a few times. The chain recombines TRBV7-3 with TRBJ2-1; TRBD1 matches 11 bases. The CDR3 has 15 amino acids. V lost 6 bases to trimming and J lost 7 bases; unmatched junction nucleotides: 8. Germline V gene sequence: CDR1 SGHTA, CDR2 FQGTGA. The CDR3: CASRLTGTGGNEQFF. The CDR3 DNA reads as TGTGCCAGCAGACTCACCGGGACAGGGGGAAATGAGCAGTTCTTC.

V usage is TRBV11-2 and J usage is TRBJ2-1; 10 bases are shared with TRBD1. The CDR3 sequence is 15 residues long. V lost 5 bases, J lost 4 bases, and 5 bases stayed unmatched. In germline, CDR1 is SGHAT, CDR2 FQNNGV. The CDR3 here is CASSRDRGTYNEQFF. The DNA of the CDR3 is TGTGCCAGCAGCCGGGACAGGGGCACATACAATGAGCAGTTCTTC.

This clone has just a few counts. The V and J genes are TRBV5-4 and TRBJ2-7; perhaps TRBD2 as D (5 bases). This CDR3 contains 14 residues. Germline V gene data show CDR1 as SGHNT and CDR2 as YYREEE (reference sequence). V was shortened by 3 bases and J by 0 bases, with 10 bases between the two germline ends. The chain's CDR3 is CASSSREGSYEQYF. CDR3 nucleotides: TGTGCCAGCAGCTCGAGGGAAGGCTCCTACGAGCAGTACTTC.

The chain joins TRBV4-2 to TRBJ1-5; D remains unclear. Germline V gives CDR1 LGHNA, CDR2 YNFKEQ. The CDR3 loop spans 13 amino acids. The V gene lost 4 bases and the J gene lost 1 base, with 5 bases spanning the gap. In DNA, the CDR3 is TGTGCCAGCAGCCGCGGGAGCAATCAGCCCCAGCATTTT. It is translated as CASSRGSNQPQHF.

This clone has only a few counts. This chain links TRBV5-1 with TRBJ2-7; weak D call: TRBD1 (6 bases). V lost 0 bases and J 3 bases, leaving 13 bases between the germline ends. The CDR3 has 15 residues. Looked up from germline, CDR1 is SGHRS and CDR2 is YFSETQ. CDR3 in amino acids: CASSLAAGDFYEQYF. The CDR3 DNA reads TGCGCCAGCAGCTTGGCAGCAGGGGATTTCTACGAGCAGTACTTC. The full variable domain, with the rest looked up from reference TRBV5-1 and TRBJ2-7, is KAGVTQTPRYLIKTRGQQVTLSCSPISGHRSVSWYQQTPGQGLQFLFEYFSETQRNKGNFPGRFSGRQFSNSRSEMNVSTLELGDSALYLCASSLAAGDFYEQYFGPGTRLTVT.

This clone appeared a single time. The rearrangement links TRBV7-9 to TRBJ2-1; D not resolved. The CDR3 has 13 amino acids. With 7 bases removed from V and 6 bases from J, the gap between germline ends came to 13 bases. Germline CDR1 reads SEHNR; CDR2 reads FQNEAQ (reference sequence). The CDR3 DNA is TGTGCCAGCACGCGGCCGGCCCCCAATGAGCAGTTCTTC. Its protein product is CASTRPAPNEQFF.

This clone occurred a few times. The V gene is TRBV7-2, the J gene TRBJ2-5, with 12 bases that match TRBD2. Germline assignment: CDR1 SGHTA and CDR2 FQGNSA. The CDR3 consists of 16 residues. J gave up 4 bases and V 5 bases, and 8 bases lay outside the gene matches. The DNA for the CDR3 is TGTGCCAGCAGCCTCGGGACTAGCGGGTACCGAGAGACCCAGTACTTC. The encoded protein is CASSLGTSGYRETQYF.

This clone was counted between two and nine times. CDR3 bases: TGTGCCAGCCTGGGACAACGATCCTACGAGCAGTACTTC. Translated, it gives CASLGQRSYEQYF. The rearrangement uses TRBV6-5 and TRBJ2-7; a weak D match, TRBD1 (6 bases). The V gene's germline CDR1 is MNHEY and CDR2 SVGAGI. CDR3 length equals 13 residues. Between the trimmed V and J ends, which lost 8 bases and 1 base, there was a span of 12 bases.

The V and J genes are TRBV9 and TRBJ2-1; D remains ambiguous. The CDR3 spans 15 residues. V was pared by 0 bases and J by 4 bases, with 11 bases between. Germline V gene sequence: CDR1 SGDLS, CDR2 YYNGEE. The chain's CDR3 is CASSVVSEVYNEQFF. The CDR3 DNA reads TGTGCCAGCAGCGTAGTATCTGAGGTTTACAATGAGCAGTTCTTC.

There are many counts of this clone. The rearrangement uses TRBV15 and TRBJ2-3, with TRBD2 identical over 12 bases. The CDR3 loop spans 15 amino acids. Unmatched junction bases numbered 7, after V lost 5 bases and J lost 7 bases. CDR1 and CDR2 (germline): LNHNV, YYDKDF (reference sequence). The CDR3 reads CATSYRTSGIYTQYF. The CDR3 DNA sequence: TGTGCCACCAGCTACCGGACTAGCGGGATATATACGCAGTATTTT.

This clone was counted at least ten times. This chain joins TRBV18 and TRBJ1-1; D might be TRBD1 (5 bases). V shed 5 bases and J shed 9 bases, with 16 bases lying between them. CDR3 length equals 13 residues. CDR1 is KGHSH and CDR2 is LQKENI in the germline V gene. The CDR3 protein is CASSSRAGQKAFF. CDR3 nucleotides: TGTGCCAGCTCATCCAGAGCAGGGCAGAAAGCTTTCTTT.

This clone was observed a few times. The V and J genes are TRBV18 and TRBJ1-2; 8 bases align to TRBD1. The CDR3 is 15 amino acids. CDR1 and CDR2 from the germline V gene are KGHSH and LQKENI. The V segment lost 2 bases and the J segment 2 bases; nucleotides outside the gene matches: 4. CDR3 region: CASSPTGGLNYGYTF. The CDR3 region has the DNA TGTGCCAGCTCACCAACAGGGGGATTGAACTATGGCTACACCTTC.

This clone was seen ten or more times. CDR3 DNA sequence: TGTGCCAGCAGCCCCCGTTCGGGGGGACTAGCCAAAAACATTCAGTACTTC. Encoded protein: CASSPRSGGLAKNIQYF. This chain links TRBV7-2 with TRBJ2-4; 7 positions match TRBD2. CDR3 length: 17 amino acids. CDR1 and CDR2 (germline): SGHTA, FQGNSA. The junction had 10 bases not matched to a gene; V was cut back by 5 bases and J by 0 bases.

This clone was counted a few times. This rearrangement joins TRBV11-2 to TRBJ2-1; 7 bases are a match to TRBD1. Germline assignment: CDR1 SGHAT and CDR2 FQNNGV. The CDR3 runs 16 residues. With V trimmed by 2 bases and J by 9 bases, 13 bases remained unmatched. The CDR3, as DNA: TGTGCCAGCAGCTTAAATCAGGGGACGACAGGGCGTGAGCAGTTCTTC. Amino acids: CASSLNQGTTGREQFF.